Here is one TCR beta chain with its context. Its antigen is not known. The donors were all Caucasian adults (living in Nashville, Tennessee). The assay was immunoSEQ multiplex PCR, and TCRdb's table has in-frame clones only and misses some. The table shows around 2,000,000 clones, with 90% to 95% occurring only once. The data derive from a study of shared clonotypes between healthy human individuals. General study findings and limits: Large depth notwithstanding, sorted-subset sequencing proved incomplete by rarefaction.

V lost 7 bases, J lost 0 bases, and 16 bases lay in between. From germline, CDR1 is SNHLY and CDR2 FYNNEI. The CDR3 spans 16 residues. Material for sequencing was naive CD4+ T cells sorted from blood. Indicated subset: CD45RA+ positively selected. The V call is TRBV2, the J call TRBJ1-5; TRBD1 might be the D (6 bases). The clonotype originates from a man between 18 and 29 years old in good health. This CDR3 is CASTFQGGGSNQPQHF. CDR3 nucleotide sequence: TGTGCCAGCACTTTTCAAGGAGGGGGTAGCAATCAGCCCCAGCATTTT.